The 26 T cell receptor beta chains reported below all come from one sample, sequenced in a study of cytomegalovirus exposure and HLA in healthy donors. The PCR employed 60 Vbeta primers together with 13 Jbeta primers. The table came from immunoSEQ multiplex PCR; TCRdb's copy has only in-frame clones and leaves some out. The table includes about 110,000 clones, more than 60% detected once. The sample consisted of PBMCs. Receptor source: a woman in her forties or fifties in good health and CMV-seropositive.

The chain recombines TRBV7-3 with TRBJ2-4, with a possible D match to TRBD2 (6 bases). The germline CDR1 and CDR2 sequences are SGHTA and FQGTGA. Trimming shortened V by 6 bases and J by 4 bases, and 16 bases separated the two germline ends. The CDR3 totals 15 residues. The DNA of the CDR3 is TGTGCCAGCAGGGGACGCGGGACCGCTAAAAACATTCAGTACTTC. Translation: CASRGRGTAKNIQYF.

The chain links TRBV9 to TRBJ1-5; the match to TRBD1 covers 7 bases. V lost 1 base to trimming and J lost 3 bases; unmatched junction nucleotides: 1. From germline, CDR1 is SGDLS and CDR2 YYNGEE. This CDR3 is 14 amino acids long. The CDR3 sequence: CASSVTGANQPQHF. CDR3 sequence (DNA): TGTGCCAGCAGCGTAACAGGGGCCAATCAGCCCCAGCATTTT.

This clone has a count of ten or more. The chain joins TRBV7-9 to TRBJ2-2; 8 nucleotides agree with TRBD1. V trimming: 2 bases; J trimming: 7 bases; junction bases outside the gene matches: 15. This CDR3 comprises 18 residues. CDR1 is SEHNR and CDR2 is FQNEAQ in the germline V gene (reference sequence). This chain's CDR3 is CASSLSLWGQELGGELFF. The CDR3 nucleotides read TGTGCCAGCAGCTTATCATTGTGGGGACAGGAATTAGGCGGGGAGCTGTTTTTT.

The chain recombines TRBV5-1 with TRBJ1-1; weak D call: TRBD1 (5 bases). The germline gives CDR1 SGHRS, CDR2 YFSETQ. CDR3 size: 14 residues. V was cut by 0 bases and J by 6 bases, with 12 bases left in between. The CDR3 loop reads CASSLAQGSAEAFF. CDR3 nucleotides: TGCGCCAGCAGCTTGGCGCAGGGCTCTGCTGAAGCTTTCTTT.

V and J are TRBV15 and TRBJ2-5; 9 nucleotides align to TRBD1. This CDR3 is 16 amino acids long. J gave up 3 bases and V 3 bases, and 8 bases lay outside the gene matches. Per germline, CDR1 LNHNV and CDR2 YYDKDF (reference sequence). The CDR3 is CATSRDRGWSEETQYF. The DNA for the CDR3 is TGTGCCACCAGCAGGGACAGGGGCTGGAGTGAAGAGACCCAGTACTTC.

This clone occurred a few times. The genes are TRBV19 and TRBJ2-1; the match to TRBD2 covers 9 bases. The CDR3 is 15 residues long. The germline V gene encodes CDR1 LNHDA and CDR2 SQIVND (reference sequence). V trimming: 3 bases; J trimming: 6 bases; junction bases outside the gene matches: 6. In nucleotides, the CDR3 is TGTGCCAGTAGTATTTTGACTAGCGGTTCCAATGAGCAGTTCTTC. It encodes CASSILTSGSNEQFF.

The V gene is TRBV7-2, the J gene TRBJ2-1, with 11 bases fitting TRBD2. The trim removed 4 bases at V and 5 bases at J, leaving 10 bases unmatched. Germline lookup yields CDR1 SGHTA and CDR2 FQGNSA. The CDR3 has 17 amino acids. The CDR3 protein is CASSSPPGTSGNNEQFF. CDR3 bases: TGTGCCAGCAGCTCACCCCCCGGGACTAGCGGAAACAATGAGCAGTTCTTC.

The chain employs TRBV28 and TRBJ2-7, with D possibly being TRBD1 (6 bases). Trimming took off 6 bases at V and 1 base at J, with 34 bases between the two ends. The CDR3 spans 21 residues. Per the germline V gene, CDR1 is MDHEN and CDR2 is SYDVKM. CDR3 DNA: TGTGCCAGCAGCATCGACAGGACCCCCGGCGGCGCGACCCATTGGTCCTACGAGCAGTACTTC. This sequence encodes CASSIDRTPGGATHWSYEQYF.

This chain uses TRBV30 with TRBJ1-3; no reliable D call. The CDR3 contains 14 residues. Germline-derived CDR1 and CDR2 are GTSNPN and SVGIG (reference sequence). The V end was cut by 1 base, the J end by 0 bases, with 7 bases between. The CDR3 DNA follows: TGTGCCTGGAGTGGCGGGTTCTCTGGAAACACCATATATTTT. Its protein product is CAWSGGFSGNTIYF.

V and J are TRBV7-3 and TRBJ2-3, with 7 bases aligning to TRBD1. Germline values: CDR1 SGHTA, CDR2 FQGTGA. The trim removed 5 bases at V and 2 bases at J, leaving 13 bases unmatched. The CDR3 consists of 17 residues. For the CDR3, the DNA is TGTGCCAGCAGCCAAAGGCCCAAGGGGGCCTTCACAGATACGCAGTATTTT. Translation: CASSQRPKGAFTDTQYF.

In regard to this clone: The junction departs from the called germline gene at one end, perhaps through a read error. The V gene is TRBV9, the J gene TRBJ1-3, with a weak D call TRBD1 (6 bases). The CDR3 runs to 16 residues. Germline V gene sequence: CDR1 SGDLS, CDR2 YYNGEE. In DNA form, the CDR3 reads TGTACCAGCAGCGTAAGGACAGTAGGGCCTGGAAACACCATATATTTT. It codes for CTSSVRTVGPGNTIYF.

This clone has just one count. CDR3 sequence: CASSARTGQETQYF. The CDR3 DNA is TGCGCCAGCAGCGCTCGGACAGGTCAAGAGACCCAGTACTTC. The rearrangement joins TRBV5-1 to TRBJ2-5, with 7 bases that match TRBD1. V shed 4 bases, J shed 2 bases, and the junction held 5 bases outside the gene matches. The germline V gene has CDR1 SGHRS and CDR2 YFSETQ. This CDR3 comprises 14 residues.

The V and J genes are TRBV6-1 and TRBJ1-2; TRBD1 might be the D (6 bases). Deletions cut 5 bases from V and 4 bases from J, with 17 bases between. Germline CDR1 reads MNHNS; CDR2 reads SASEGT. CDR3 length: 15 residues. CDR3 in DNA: TGTGCCAGCAGTAGACAGGCCCAATTAGCCTATGGCTACACCTTC. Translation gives CASSRQAQLAYGYTF.

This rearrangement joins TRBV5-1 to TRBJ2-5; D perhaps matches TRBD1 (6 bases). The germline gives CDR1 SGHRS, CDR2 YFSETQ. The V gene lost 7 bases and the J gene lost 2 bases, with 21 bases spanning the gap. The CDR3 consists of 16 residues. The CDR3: CASSRQGSDLQETQYF. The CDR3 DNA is TGCGCCAGCTCCCGGCAGGGGTCCGATTTACAAGAGACCCAGTACTTC.

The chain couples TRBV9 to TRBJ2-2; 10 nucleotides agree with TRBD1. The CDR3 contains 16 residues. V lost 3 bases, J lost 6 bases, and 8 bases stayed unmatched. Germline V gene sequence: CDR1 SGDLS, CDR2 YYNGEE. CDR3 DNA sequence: TGTGCCAGCAGCGACAGACAGGGGGCCCGAGCCGGGGAGCTGTTTTTT. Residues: CASSDRQGARAGELFF.

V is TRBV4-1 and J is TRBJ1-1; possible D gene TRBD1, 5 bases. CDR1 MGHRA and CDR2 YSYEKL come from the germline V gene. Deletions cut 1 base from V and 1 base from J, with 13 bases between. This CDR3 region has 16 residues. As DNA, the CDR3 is TGCGCCAGCAGCCAAGGTCGTCTGGGGCAGAACACTGAAGCTTTCTTT. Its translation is CASSQGRLGQNTEAFF.

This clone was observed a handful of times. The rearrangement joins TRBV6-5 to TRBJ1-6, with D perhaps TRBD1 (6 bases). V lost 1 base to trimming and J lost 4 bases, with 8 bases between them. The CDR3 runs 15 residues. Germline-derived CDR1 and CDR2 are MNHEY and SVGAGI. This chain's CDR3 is CASSYWTVYNSPLHF. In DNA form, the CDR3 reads TGTGCCAGCAGTTACTGGACAGTTTATAATTCACCCCTCCACTTT.

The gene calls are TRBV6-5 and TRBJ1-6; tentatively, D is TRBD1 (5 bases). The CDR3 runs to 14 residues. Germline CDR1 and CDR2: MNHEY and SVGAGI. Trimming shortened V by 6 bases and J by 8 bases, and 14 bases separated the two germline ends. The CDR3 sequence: CASRKDWGDSPLHF. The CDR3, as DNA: TGTGCCAGCAGAAAGGACTGGGGGGATTCACCCCTCCACTTT.

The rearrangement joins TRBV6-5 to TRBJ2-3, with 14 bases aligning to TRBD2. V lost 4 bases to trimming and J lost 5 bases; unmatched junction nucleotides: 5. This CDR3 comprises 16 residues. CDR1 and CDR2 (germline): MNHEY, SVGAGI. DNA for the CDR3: TGTGCCAGCAGTTGGACTAGCGGGGGGTGGGAAGATACGCAGTATTTT. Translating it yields CASSWTSGGWEDTQYF.

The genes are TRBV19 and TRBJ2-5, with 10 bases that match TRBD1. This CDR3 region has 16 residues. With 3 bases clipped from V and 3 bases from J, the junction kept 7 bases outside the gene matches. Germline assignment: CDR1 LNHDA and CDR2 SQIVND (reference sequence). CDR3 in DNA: TGTGCCAGTAGTATTGGGCCCGGGACAGGGGAAGAGACCCAGTACTTC. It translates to CASSIGPGTGEETQYF. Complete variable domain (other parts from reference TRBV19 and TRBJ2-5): DGGITQSPKYLFRKEGQNVTLSCEQNLNHDAMYWYRQDPGQGLRLIYYSQIVNDFQKGDIAEGYSVSREKKESFPLTVTSAQKNPTAFYLCASSIGPGTGEETQYFGPGTRLLVL.

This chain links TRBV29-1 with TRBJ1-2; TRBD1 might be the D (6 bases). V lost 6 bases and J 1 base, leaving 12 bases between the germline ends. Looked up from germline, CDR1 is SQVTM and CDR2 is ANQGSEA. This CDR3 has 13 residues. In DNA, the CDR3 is TGCAGCGTAGTGCAGGGGAATAACTATGGCTACACCTTC. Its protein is CSVVQGNNYGYTF.

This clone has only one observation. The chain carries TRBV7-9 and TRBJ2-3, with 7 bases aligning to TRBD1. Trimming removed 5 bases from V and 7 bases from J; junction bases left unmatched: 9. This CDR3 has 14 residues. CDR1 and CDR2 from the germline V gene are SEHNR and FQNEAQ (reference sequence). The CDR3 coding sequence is TGTGCCAGCAGCCAACTGGACAGGTCCTATACGCAGTATTTT. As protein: CASSQLDRSYTQYF.

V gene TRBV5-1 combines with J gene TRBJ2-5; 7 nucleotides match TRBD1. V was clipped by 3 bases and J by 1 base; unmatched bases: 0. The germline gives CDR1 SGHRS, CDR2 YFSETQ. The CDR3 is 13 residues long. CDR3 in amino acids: CASSWDSQETQYF. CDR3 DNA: TGCGCCAGCAGCTGGGACAGCCAAGAGACCCAGTACTTC.

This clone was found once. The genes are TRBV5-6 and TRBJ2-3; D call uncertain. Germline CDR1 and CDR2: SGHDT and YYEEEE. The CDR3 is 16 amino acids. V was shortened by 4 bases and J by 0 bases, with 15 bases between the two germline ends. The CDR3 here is CASSPLKISSTDTQYF. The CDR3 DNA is TGTGCCAGCAGCCCACTCAAGATTTCTAGCACAGATACGCAGTATTTT.

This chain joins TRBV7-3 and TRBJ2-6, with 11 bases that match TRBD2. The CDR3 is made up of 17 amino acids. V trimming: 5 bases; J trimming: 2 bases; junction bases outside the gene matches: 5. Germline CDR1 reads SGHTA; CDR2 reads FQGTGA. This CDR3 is CASSPSGGSTGANVLTF. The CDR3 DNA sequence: TGTGCCAGCAGCCCTAGCGGGGGGAGCACTGGGGCCAACGTCCTGACTTTC.

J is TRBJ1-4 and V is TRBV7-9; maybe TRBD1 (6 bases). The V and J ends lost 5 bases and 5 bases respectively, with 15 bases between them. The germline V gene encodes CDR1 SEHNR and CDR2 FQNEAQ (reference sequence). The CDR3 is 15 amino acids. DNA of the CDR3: TGTGCCAGCAGCCCTCAAGGGGGTGTGAATGAAAAACTGTTTTTT. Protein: CASSPQGGVNEKLFF.